This T cell receptor beta chain was captured by sequencing in a study of vaccination effects on CD4 cells after COVID-19 (dated by TCRdb to the early 2020s). For the study in its entirety: Each participant received two doses of an mRNA SARS-CoV-2 vaccine, either BNT162b2 or mRNA-1273. The study compared SARS-CoV-2 spike-specific CD4+ TCR repertoires before and after mRNA vaccination in COVID-19 convalescent patients and infection-naive vaccine recipients. Altogether, around 9 COVID-19 convalescent patients and 4 SARS-CoV-2-naive healthy vaccine recipients made up the full study. Cultures from other donors in the study were sequenced with the Oncomine TCR Beta short-read assay on an Illumina iSeq 100.

In the ViraFEST assay, PBMC were stimulated with viral peptide pools, and antigen-specific CD4+ T cell clonotypes were then identified by expansion using TCR sequencing. After approximately 11 days of culture, CD4+ T cells were isolated with the EasySep CD4+ T cell isolation kit. Negative nucleocapsid antibody results before and after vaccination confirmed that the healthy vaccine recipients had no prior SARS-CoV-2 infection. About 2.2 million PBMC per well were cultured in IMDM with 5% human AB serum, 8 to 10 IU/ml IL-2 and gentamicin, plus 10 ug/ml peptides. Half of the culture medium was replaced with fresh IL-2-containing medium on days 3 and 7. Each peptide stimulation condition was cultured in triplicate wells unless otherwise noted. PBMC were separated from whole blood using Ficoll-Paque Plus gradient centrifugation and were then either cryopreserved at -140C or used fresh. The overlapping peptide pools covered the spike proteins of SARS-CoV-2 as well as those of the common cold coronaviruses HCoV-NL63, HCoV-OC43 and HCoV-229E. The QIAamp micro DNA kit was used to extract genomic DNA from the cultured CD4+ T cells.

Broad study findings and their caveats: At late post-vaccination timepoints, both infection-induced and vaccine-induced clones showed marked clonal contraction, consistent with waning T cell responses. The study was limited by a small number of convalescent patients and lacked early post-infection timepoints. In healthy vaccine recipients, vaccine-induced clones were almost all SARS-CoV-2 mono-reactive, with only 1 of 255 cross-reactive with common cold coronaviruses.

The library was built by means of the immunoSEQ multiplex PCR assay. DNA from the cultured and isolated CD4+ T cells underwent TCR beta CDR3 sequencing. The original methods were these. Non-productive TCR sequences were removed, reads were trimmed to the CDR3 region, and CDR3s of at least 7 amino acids were retained. The MANAFEST web app was used to pick out antigen-specific clonotypes by comparing their expansion in peptide wells with that in reference cultures. To count as positive, a clone had to show expansion at FDR<0.05 compared with the reference and with all other wells, an odds ratio above 5, and a frequency above 0.1% in two replicate wells. A clonotype was defined as cross-reactive if the clonotype was significantly expanded both in SARS-CoV-2 spike wells and in at least one common cold coronavirus spike condition. Levenshtein distance calculated with the stringdist R package was used to assess CDR3 similarity, and unrooted trees were constructed with ape in R 3.6.1. Sourced from immuneACCESS, this table was stored by TCRdb with only in-frame sequences that have V and J called. A share of the clones is absent; for the studies checked, an unresolved V gene accounts for under half, and the remainder has no known explanation. The V and J calls and clone size come from that table; D and trimming were worked out from the DNA. Counted in this sample were 77,000 or so clones; about 78% of them appeared once. Of the sample, about 11% falls within the top ten clones.

This clone was observed a single time. The antigen this receptor binds is unknown. Nothing much larger sits one base from this clone, and base qualities are not available. The trim is 6 bases for V and 0 bases for J, with a gap of 10 bases between the germline ends. From the cysteine through the phenylalanine, the CDR3 covers 14 amino acids. Only the CDR3 DNA is retained, 42 bases long and in frame from the first base. CDR1 and CDR2, looked up from the germline V gene, are SNHLY and FYNNEI. Material: CD4+ T cells from PBMCs cultured with SARS-CoV-2 spike peptides, obtained before COVID-19 vaccination. The sample's cell subset or site label is to be understood as: SARS-CoV-2 spike overlapping peptide pool stimulation. The TCR originated in a human donor who received a COVID-19 vaccine. The sequence is built from TRBV2 and TRBJ2-3; TRBD1 is a weak D gene call, 6 bases matching. CDR3 reads: CASRRTDSTDTQYF. The base sequence is TGTGCCAGCAGGCGGACAGACAGCACAGATACGCAGTATTTT. This CDR3, with the reference TRBV2 and TRBJ2-3 proteins standing in past its ends, gives the full variable domain EPEVTQTPSHQVTQMGQEVILRCVPISNHLYFYWYRQILGQKVEFLVSFYNNEISEKSEIFDDQFSVERPDGSNFTLKIRSTKLEDSAMYFCASRRTDSTDTQYFGPGTRLTVL.